This T cell receptor beta chain was documented in a study of blood T cells in healthy people across ages (dated by TCRdb to between 2015 and 2016). With regard to the full study: In model experiments, roughly one uniquely barcoded TCR beta cDNA molecule per two T cells was captured by template switching. Donors of different ages were randomly distributed across sequencing lanes to avoid experimental bias. To track age-related changes in TCR beta repertoire diversity, the study relied on deep sequencing normalized with unique cDNA molecular identifiers. Donors were grouped into four age groups: young (average approximately 15 years), middle-aged (roughly 40), aged (around 60) and long-lived (around 80). For two donors (one aged 18 to 30 and one aged 80 or older), the study analyzed two additional independent replicas of 1 million unique cDNA reads from the same blood draw. Broad study findings and their caveats: As age increased, observed TCR beta diversity per million T cells dropped in a roughly linear way, and a significant reduction was already evident by age about 36. Estimates of total diversity based on one million sequenced T cells were regarded as lower bounds and as underestimates. The percentage of naive T cells measured by flow cytometry correlated strongly with observed TCR beta diversity. Bulk unsorted PBMC profiling prevented conclusive comparison of naive and antigen-experienced compartments. The CMV infection status of donors was not known, potentially confounding age-related changes in expanded clonotypes. Compared with the aged group, the long-lived group had more naive CD4+ T cells, fewer expanded clones and increased TCR diversity, suggesting age selection.

On this clonotype itself: The specificity of this receptor is unknown. Per-base qualities were not stored, and no clone one base away is much larger.

The library came from 5' RACE. Sequencing was carried out with an Illumina HiSeq 2500. A second PCR of roughly 7 to 11 cycles was performed with a sample-barcoded 5' primer and a J-beta primer mix. A template-switch 5' adaptor carrying 12 random nucleotides introduced a unique molecular identifier onto each TCR beta cDNA molecule. Each sample yielded at least 2.5 million CDR3-containing paired-end reads. First-strand cDNA synthesis was performed from all RNA using the Mint cDNA synthesis kit, with priming by a TRBC-specific oligonucleotide. Following uracil-DNA glycosylase treatment, a first 18-cycle PCR with universal primers M1SS and BC2_uni_R was performed on all cDNA. Per the authors' processing: Normalization of each sample was performed by random selection of 1 million high-quality reads, each carrying a distinct molecular identifier. Instead of being binned into consensus sequences, reads with shared molecular identifiers were discarded. MiTCR, run with a Q25 quality threshold and the strictest error-elimination algorithm, handled CDR3 identification, clonotype clustering and error correction. A nonparametric unseen species model with Euler transformation was used to estimate lower-bound total TCR beta diversity. TCRdb reprocessed the public reads (quality trimming at Q25 with fastp, clone calling with MiXCR) and kept in-frame beta chains. Rows with one shared CDR3 protein collapse into an entry with the most common genes and DNA. What appears here as the V and J calls and clone size reflects TCRdb's work, not the paper's. Across this sample there are under 2 million distinct CDR3 sequences, with almost 35% seen only once. Around 10% of the sample lies in the top ten.

Donors were under 40 systemically healthy Caucasian individuals from Russia aged roughly 6 to 90 years. Ten milliliters of peripheral blood were drawn from each donor into EDTA-treated Vacutainer tubes. Ficoll-Paque density-gradient centrifugation was used to isolate PBMCs, with at least 7 million per sample. Trizol reagent was used to extract total RNA from PBMCs, with at least 6 micrograms per sample. Naive CD45RAhigh/CD27high T cell percentages were measured by flow cytometry on a PBMC aliquot from every donor. The CDR3 spans 14 residues, from the cysteine through the phenylalanine. CDR3 DNA is the only sequence kept; it has 42 bases, read in frame from the first base. V lost 6 bases and J lost 6 bases, and the count of bases not matched to a germline gene is 8. According to the germline V gene, CDR1 reads MNHNS and CDR2 reads SASEGT.

This chain is built from TRBV6-1 and TRBJ2-3; TRBD2 fits 8 bases in the junction. The sequenced sample consisted of blood. This TCR was sampled from a woman aged 25 to 39 in good health. The CDR3 here reads CASRLGLVQDTQYF. In nucleotide form, the sequence is TGTGCCAGCAGGCTGGGACTAGTGCAGGATACGCAGTATTTT.